This paragraph reports one T cell receptor beta chain. The record originates from a study of control samples from healthy donors and cancer patients. The CDR3 spans 14 residues. Germline CDR1 reads MDHEN; CDR2 reads SYDVKM. Trimming removed 10 bases at V and 0 bases at J, with 16 bases between. Measured with immunoSEQ multiplex PCR; TCRdb has only the in-frame clones, and not every one. The sample shows over 150,000 clones, under 95% of them seen only once. Sequencing was performed on blood. This chain uses TRBV28 with TRBJ2-7; D is possibly TRBD2 (5 bases). The sequence derives from a woman aged 18-30 years in good health. DNA for the CDR3: TGTGCCACCTCCCGAGGGTTTGGCTCCTACGAGCAGTACTTC. This encodes CATSRGFGSYEQYF.